The 18 T cell receptor beta chains below all came from one sample that was sequenced in a study of regulatory T cells in long-lasting Graves disease (dated by TCRdb to about 2021). The meaning of the sample's time point label: newly diagnosed GD, antithyroid drugs for less than 3 months. RNA was extracted from PBMCs in TRIzol for both TCR sequencing and RNA sequencing. The protocol used for the library was multiplex PCR. TCRdb lists the instrument as Illumina HiSeq 4000. CDR3 regions were amplified by Arm-PCR with iRepertoire HTBI primers to construct TCR beta libraries. TCRdb reworked the public reads: Q25 trimming with fastp, MiXCR clone assembly, productive beta chains retained. Every CDR3 protein is listed once, alongside the most common genes and DNA of its rows. This sample holds roughly 360,000 distinct CDR3 sequences; 10% to 15% were observed only once. 15% to 20% of the sample comes from the top ten.

In addition, the sample was reused for a study of T cells in Graves' hyperthyroidism and ophthalmopathy.

The sequencing here drew on peripheral blood mononuclear cells (PBMCs), taken at new diagnosis, from a patient treated with antithyroid drugs. All receptors come from a woman aged 18-29 years with Graves disease. Donor details come from another sample of the same person, matched by shared clones.

CDR3 region: CASSIVAQPQHF. The CDR3 DNA sequence: TGTGCCAGTAGTATAGTGGCTCAGCCCCAGCATTTT. The chain combines TRBV19 with TRBJ1-5; no definite D call. This CDR3 has 12 residues. Germline V gene lookup returns CDR1 LNHDA and CDR2 SQIVND (reference sequence). Deletions cut 1 base from V and 6 bases from J, with 4 bases between.

This clonotype was recorded a few times. A much bigger clone sits one base away, suggesting this may be a read error. The rearrangement joins TRBV27 to TRBJ1-1; D perhaps matches TRBD1 (5 bases). Trimming shortened V by 4 bases and J by 11 bases, and 17 bases separated the two germline ends. This CDR3 contains 13 residues. In germline, CDR1 is MNHEY, CDR2 SMNVEV (reference sequence). This chain's CDR3 is CASSSTWGPGAFF. CDR3 nucleotides: TGTGCCAGCAGTTCAACGTGGGGCCCGGGGGCTTTCTTT.

This clonotype was observed many times. This chain connects TRBV2 to TRBJ2-7, with D unclear. CDR1 is SNHLY, CDR2 FYNNEI, per germline. The CDR3 extends over 14 amino acids. V gave up 4 bases and J gave up 0 bases, with 10 bases separating them. CDR3 residues: CASSVQSSSYEQYF. For the CDR3, the DNA is TGTGCCAGCAGTGTACAGTCGAGCTCCTACGAGCAGTACTTC.

This clonotype was seen at least ten times. The chain combines TRBV5-5 with TRBJ2-7, with D maybe TRBD2 (6 bases). Germline values: CDR1 SGHKS, CDR2 YYEKEE (reference sequence). There are 11 residues in the CDR3. Trimming pared 7 bases from V and 9 bases from J, leaving 14 bases between. CDR3 bases: TGTGCCAGCCCCTGGACCGGGGGGCAGTACGTC. Amino acid sequence: CASPWTGGQYV.

This clonotype was observed at least ten times. The chain has TRBV6-2 or TRBV6-3 and TRBJ2-5; 12 bases line up with TRBD1. The CDR3 is 17 amino acids. V lost 8 bases to trimming and J lost 5 bases; unmatched junction nucleotides: 15. Germline CDR1 reads MNHEY; CDR2 reads SVGEGT. The CDR3 is CASWSPGQGAPGETQYF. The CDR3 DNA follows: TGTGCCAGCTGGTCACCGGGACAGGGGGCCCCCGGCGAGACCCAGTACTTC.

This clonotype was counted many times. This rearrangement joins TRBV27 to TRBJ1-2, with D possibly being TRBD1 (5 bases). The length of the CDR3 is 13 residues. Germline CDR1 reads MNHEY; CDR2 reads SMNVEV (reference sequence). V shed 3 bases and J shed 3 bases, with 8 bases lying between them. Here the CDR3 reads CASSFWGYYGYTF. CDR3 DNA: TGTGCCAGCAGTTTCTGGGGGTACTATGGCTACACCTTC.

In this sample, this clonotype turned up many times. J is TRBJ2-4 and V is TRBV7-2; the match to TRBD1 covers 7 bases. Trimming at V came to 4 bases and at J to 0 bases, leaving 6 bases not matched to a gene. Germline V gene lookup returns CDR1 SGHTA and CDR2 FQGNSA. The CDR3 has 16 amino acids. Here the CDR3 reads CASSYPGQIAKNIQYF. CDR3 DNA sequence: TGTGCCAGCAGCTACCCGGGACAGATAGCCAAAAACATTCAGTACTTC.

In its sample, this clonotype was seen a few times. The chain has TRBV5-4 and TRBJ1-4; the D is unclear. CDR3 length equals 15 residues. Deletions cut 0 bases from V and 2 bases from J, with 8 bases between. The germline V gene has CDR1 SGHNT and CDR2 YYREEE (reference sequence). The CDR3, as DNA: TGTGCCAGCAGCTTGGCCGTGGGGACTAATGAAAAACTGTTTTTT. Protein sequence: CASSLAVGTNEKLFF.

CDR3 in amino acids: CSASDRGRGTEAFF. The CDR3 nucleotides read TGCAGTGCTTCAGACAGGGGGCGCGGCACTGAAGCTTTCTTT. The chain couples TRBV20-1 to TRBJ1-1; TRBD1 aligns across 10 bases. Germline V gene lookup returns CDR1 DFQATT and CDR2 SNEGSKA (reference sequence). The CDR3 runs to 14 residues. The V segment lost 5 bases and the J segment 4 bases; nucleotides outside the gene matches: 7.

Only a few counts were recorded for this clonotype. The CDR3 bases are TGCGCCAGCAGCCGCGGATACACAGATACGCAGTATTTT. Protein product: CASSRGYTDTQYF. V gene TRBV4-3 combines with J gene TRBJ2-3; the D is unclear. Germline values: CDR1 LGHNA, CDR2 YSLEER. The CDR3 is made up of 13 amino acids. The V gene lost 4 bases and the J gene lost 2 bases, with 7 bases spanning the gap.

Many counts were recorded for this clonotype. This chain uses TRBV30 with TRBJ1-2; TRBD1 is a possible D gene (6 bases). This CDR3 comprises 14 residues. Germline CDR1 and CDR2: GTSNPN and SVGIG (reference sequence). Trimming removed 2 bases from V and 6 bases from J, with 16 bases in between. The CDR3 reads CAWSQNRAYNGYTF. The CDR3 DNA sequence: TGTGCCTGGAGTCAAAACAGGGCGTATAATGGCTACACCTTC.

The chain combines TRBV4-1 with TRBJ2-1; the D gene is possibly TRBD1 (6 bases). Per germline, CDR1 MGHRA and CDR2 YSYEKL. The CDR3 contains 12 residues. Trimming removed 1 base at V and 12 bases at J, with 10 bases between. The CDR3 DNA sequence: TGCGCCAGCAGCCAAGTGGGGGCTAGGCAGTTCTTC. Translation gives CASSQVGARQFF.

About this clonotype itself: Germline is not matched at one junction end, which may reflect a read error. The chain couples TRBV20-1 to TRBJ1-5; 7 bases match TRBD1. The CDR3 has 15 residues. Per the germline V gene, CDR1 is DFQATT and CDR2 is SNEGSKA (reference sequence). The CDR3 here is CSARVQGNKYQPQHF. The CDR3 bases are TGCAGTGCAAGAGTACAGGGGAATAAGTATCAGCCCCAGCATTTT.

This clonotype appeared many times. This sequence joins TRBV11-2 and TRBJ2-2; D may be TRBD2 (6 bases). The germline V gene encodes CDR1 SGHAT and CDR2 FQNNGV. There are 16 residues in the CDR3. The germline V and J ends were trimmed by 4 bases and 0 bases, with 12 bases remaining between them. The CDR3 reads CASSSLAGTNTGELFF. The CDR3 bases are TGTGCCAGCAGCTCCCTTGCGGGAACGAACACCGGGGAGCTGTTTTTT.

This clonotype was observed many times. This chain uses TRBV11-2 with TRBJ2-7; TRBD2 matches at 10 bases. Germline loops: CDR1 SGHAT, CDR2 FQNNGV. The CDR3 length is 15 residues. Trimming took 3 bases from V and 4 from J; bases not matched to a gene: 6. CDR3 in amino acids: CASSLEREGMYEQYF. The CDR3 nucleotides are TGTGCCAGCAGCTTGGAGCGGGAGGGCATGTACGAGCAGTACTTC.

The chain joins TRBV24-1 to TRBJ1-2, with 8 bases lining up with TRBD1. CDR3 length equals 13 residues. Germline loops: CDR1 KGHDR, CDR2 SFDVKD. V dropped 3 bases and J dropped 4; count of bases not matched to a gene: 0. The CDR3 reads CATSDGQGYGYTF. CDR3 coding DNA: TGTGCCACCAGTGATGGACAGGGCTATGGCTACACCTTC.

This clonotype has a count of ten or more. The chain is built from TRBV2 and TRBJ2-7, with 12 bases identical to TRBD1. J gave up 4 bases and V 6 bases, and 7 bases lay outside the gene matches. The germline V gene has CDR1 SNHLY and CDR2 FYNNEI. The CDR3 sequence is 15 residues long. CDR3 amino acids: CASSLPGQGAYEQYV. CDR3 nucleotides: TGTGCCAGCAGCCTCCCGGGACAGGGGGCTTACGAGCAGTACGTC.

This clonotype was seen many times. The CDR3 protein is CASSKLLAGDHYEQYV. The CDR3 DNA reads TGTGCCAGCAGTAAATTACTAGCGGGGGACCACTACGAGCAGTACGTC. The chain has TRBV2 and TRBJ2-7; 11 nucleotides line up with TRBD2. This CDR3 is built from 16 residues. Germline V lookup: CDR1 SNHLY, CDR2 FYNNEI. Trimming removed 5 bases from V and 3 bases from J; junction bases left unmatched: 9.